This entry features one T cell receptor (beta chain) sequence. The entry originates in a study of blood T cell repertoires in COVID-19. Overall study: Sites across the United States, Italy and Spain contributed samples from acute and convalescent COVID-19. From T cells, B-cell-depleted T cells, or PBMCs came the material, which was cDNA or gDNA.

Profiling relied on immunoSEQ multiplex PCR, and the TCRdb table lists in-frame clones only, not all of them. The profile shows fewer than 250,000 clones, 85% of them singletons. Participant-reported clinical history was the basis for cohort assignment. This sequence originates from a woman aged 50 to 65 with acute COVID-19. Sequencing was done on a sample of PBMCs or T cells enriched from blood (not recorded which).

CDR3 in amino acids: CASSPYGGEQFF. DNA for the CDR3: TGTGCCAGCTCACCATACGGCGGTGAGCAGTTCTTC. This rearrangement joins TRBV18 to TRBJ2-1; D gene uncertain. V dropped 2 bases and J dropped 9 bases, with 8 bases sitting between them. This CDR3 has 12 amino acids. Germline CDR1 and CDR2: KGHSH and LQKENI. Full variable domain (remainder filled in from reference TRBV18 and TRBJ2-1): NAGVMQNPRHLVRRRGQEARLRCSPMKGHSHVYWYRQLPEEGLKFMVYLQKENIIDESGMPKERFSAEFPKEGPSILRIQQVVRGDSAAYFCASSPYGGEQFFGPGTRLTVL.